The source of this T cell receptor (beta chain) is a study of control samples from healthy donors and cancer patients. Sequencing used immunoSEQ multiplex PCR; TCRdb keeps in-frame clones, though not all of them. The sample consists of some 150,000 clones, more than 80% of them appearing once. With 4 bases clipped from V and 3 bases from J, the junction kept 12 bases outside the gene matches. The CDR3 runs 16 residues. CDR1 and CDR2 (germline): MNHEY, SVGAGI. The sequence derives from a young man in good health. The specimen was blood. The rearrangement joins TRBV6-5 to TRBJ2-7; 7 bases are a match to TRBD1. Here the CDR3 DNA reads TGTGCCAGCAGTTCCCCGACCGGGACAGCATTCTACGAGCAGTACTTC. Translation: CASSSPTGTAFYEQYF.